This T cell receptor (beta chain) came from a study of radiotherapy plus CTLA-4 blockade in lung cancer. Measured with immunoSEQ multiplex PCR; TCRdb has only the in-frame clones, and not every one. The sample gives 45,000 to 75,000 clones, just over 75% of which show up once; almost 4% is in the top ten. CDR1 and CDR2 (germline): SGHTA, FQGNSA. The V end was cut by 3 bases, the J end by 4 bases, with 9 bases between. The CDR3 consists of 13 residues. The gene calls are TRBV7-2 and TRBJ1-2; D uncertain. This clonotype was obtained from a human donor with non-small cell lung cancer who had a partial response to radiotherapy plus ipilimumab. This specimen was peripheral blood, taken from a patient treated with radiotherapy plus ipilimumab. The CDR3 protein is CASSFRGIYGYTF. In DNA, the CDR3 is TGTGCCAGCAGCTTTCGAGGTATCTATGGCTACACCTTC.